This T cell receptor (beta chain) was captured by sequencing in a study of blood T cell repertoires in COVID-19. Across the study: Specimens from acute and convalescent COVID-19 originated in the United States, Italy and Spain.

Recruitment covered about two dozen US areas and drew participants whose ages spanned roughly 18 to 90 years. What the recovered Cohort 3 donors had was two negative PCRs, clearance, or symptom resolution. The assay was immunoSEQ multiplex PCR, and TCRdb's table has in-frame clones only and misses some. The sample holds under 450,000 clones, around four fifths seen once. This clonotype was sampled from a woman aged 45-65 years who had recovered from COVID-19. Sequenced sample: PBMCs or T cells enriched from blood (not recorded which).

CDR3 amino acids: CASSPGGGELFF. DNA for the CDR3: TGTGCCAGCAGCCCCGGCGGCGGGGAGCTGTTTTTT. The rearrangement uses TRBV6-5 and TRBJ2-2; D unresolved. Germline CDR1 MNHEY, CDR2 SVGAGI. V was trimmed by 6 bases and J by 7 bases, leaving 9 bases between them. CDR3 size: 12 residues.